These 28 T cell receptor beta chains were sequenced from one sample in a study of blood T cell repertoires in COVID-19. Sequencing used immunoSEQ multiplex PCR; TCRdb keeps in-frame clones, though not all of them. This table holds some 300,000 clones, approximately 86% found once. The sample consisted of PBMCs or T cells enriched from blood (not recorded which). These TCRs come from a woman in her twenties or thirties who had recovered from COVID-19.

The V and J genes are TRBV27 and TRBJ1-2; 9 nucleotides line up with TRBD1. Per the germline V gene, CDR1 is MNHEY and CDR2 is SMNVEV (reference sequence). Trimming removed 4 bases from V and 7 bases from J; junction bases left unmatched: 4. This CDR3 spans 13 amino acids. The CDR3 protein is CASSSYRGRGYTF. The DNA of the CDR3 is TGTGCCAGCAGTTCCTACAGGGGGCGTGGCTACACCTTC.

The rearrangement uses TRBV19 and TRBJ1-3; D gene ambiguous. Per germline, CDR1 LNHDA and CDR2 SQIVND (reference sequence). Trimming cost V 5 bases and J 0 bases, with 5 bases left between them. There are 13 residues in the CDR3. The CDR3 nucleotides read TGTGCCAGTAGTGCGGGCTCTGGAAACACCATATATTTT. Translated: CASSAGSGNTIYF.

This clone was seen more than once but under ten times. CDR3 sequence: CASNIDRNTEAFF. Written as DNA, the CDR3 is TGCGCCAGCAACATCGACAGGAACACTGAAGCTTTCTTT. V gene TRBV5-1 combines with J gene TRBJ1-1; the D gene is possibly TRBD1 (5 bases). Trimming cost V 6 bases and J 1 base, with 10 bases left between them. The CDR3 runs to 13 residues. Germline CDR1 and CDR2: SGHRS and YFSETQ.

This chain joins TRBV2 and TRBJ1-6; TRBD1 matches 7 bases. This CDR3 has 17 amino acids. V trimming: 6 bases; J trimming: 7 bases; junction bases outside the gene matches: 15. Germline V CDR1 and CDR2: SNHLY, FYNNEI. The CDR3 region is CASSYFGGTALNSPLHF. In DNA form, the CDR3 reads TGTGCCAGCAGCTACTTTGGAGGGACAGCTTTAAATTCACCCCTCCACTTT.

In DNA form, the CDR3 reads TGTGCCAGTAGTAACAGGGGACTTAATGAAAAACTGTTTTTT. This encodes CASSNRGLNEKLFF. The rearrangement links TRBV19 to TRBJ1-4, with TRBD1 identical over 7 bases. The CDR3 is made up of 14 amino acids. Germline lookup yields CDR1 LNHDA and CDR2 SQIVND (reference sequence). V was clipped by 4 bases and J by 4 bases; unmatched bases: 3.

This chain uses TRBV6-5 with TRBJ1-5; 7 nucleotides align to TRBD1. The CDR3 runs 12 residues. CDR1 and CDR2 from the germline V gene are MNHEY and SVGAGI. Germline trimming cut 7 bases from V and 5 bases from J; bases unmatched to any gene: 2. For the CDR3, the DNA is TGTGCCAGCAAAACAGGGGATCAGCCCCAGCATTTT. This encodes CASKTGDQPQHF.

The chain combines TRBV15 with TRBJ2-3; 7 nucleotides line up with TRBD1. This CDR3 comprises 16 residues. Germline trimming cut 5 bases from V and 1 base from J; bases unmatched to any gene: 9. CDR1 and CDR2 from the germline V gene are LNHNV and YYDKDF (reference sequence). DNA of the CDR3: TGTGCCACCAGCGGGCGACAGGGTTTGGGCACAGATACGCAGTATTTT. Protein sequence: CATSGRQGLGTDTQYF. Supplemented by reference TRBV15 and TRBJ2-3, the full variable domain reads DAMVIQNPRYQVTQFGKPVTLSCSQTLNHNVMYWYQQKSSQAPKLLFHYYDKDFNNEADTPDNFQSRRPNTSFCFLDIRSPGLGDTAMYLCATSGRQGLGTDTQYFGPGTRLTVL.

This clone was seen just once. The chain carries TRBV5-1 and TRBJ2-7; TRBD1 is a possible D gene (6 bases). CDR3 length: 12 amino acids. Germline values: CDR1 SGHRS, CDR2 YFSETQ. Trimming pared 4 bases from V and 6 bases from J, leaving 11 bases between. CDR3 DNA: TGCGCCAGCAGCAAGGGACAATTCGAGCAGTACTTC. Translation: CASSKGQFEQYF. Using reference TRBV5-1 and TRBJ2-7 for the parts outside the CDR3, the full variable domain is KAGVTQTPRYLIKTRGQQVTLSCSPISGHRSVSWYQQTPGQGLQFLFEYFSETQRNKGNFPGRFSGRQFSNSRSEMNVSTLELGDSALYLCASSKGQFEQYFGPGTRLTVT.

This sequence joins TRBV23-1 and TRBJ1-1, with a weak D call TRBD1 (5 bases). TRBV23-1 is reported as an ORF; its role is uncertain. This CDR3 comprises 17 residues. The germline V and J ends were trimmed by 0 bases and 3 bases, with 17 bases remaining between them. CDR3 sequence (DNA): TGCGCCAGCAGTCAATCGGCCCAGGGCCCTAGGGACACTGAAGCTTTCTTT. This sequence encodes CASSQSAQGPRDTEAFF.

The V gene is TRBV19, the J gene TRBJ1-2; 9 bases fit TRBD1. The CDR3 extends over 15 amino acids. V lost 6 bases and J lost 2; bases outside the gene matches: 7. Germline lookup yields CDR1 LNHDA and CDR2 SQIVND (reference sequence). The CDR3 DNA sequence: TGTGCCAGTAGACCCAACAGGGGGCGAAACTATGGCTACACCTTC. The encoded protein is CASRPNRGRNYGYTF.

CDR3 coding DNA: TGTGCCAGCAGTTTCCGGGACACCAACACTGAAGCTTTCTTT. It yields the protein CASSFRDTNTEAFF. V usage is TRBV27 and J usage is TRBJ1-1; TRBD1 might be the D (6 bases). This CDR3 spans 14 amino acids. Germline-derived CDR1 and CDR2 are MNHEY and SMNVEV (reference sequence). V was cut by 3 bases and J by 2 bases, with 10 bases left in between.

The V gene is TRBV9, the J gene TRBJ1-1, with D unclear. The CDR3 has 16 amino acids. Trimming took off 2 bases at V and 0 bases at J, with 14 bases between the two ends. Germline V gene lookup returns CDR1 SGDLS and CDR2 YYNGEE. The CDR3 spells CASSVGSEALNTEAFF. The CDR3 DNA reads TGTGCCAGCAGCGTTGGGTCGGAGGCTTTGAACACTGAAGCTTTCTTT.

V gene TRBV5-8 combines with J gene TRBJ1-1, with 9 bases matching TRBD1. This CDR3 contains 17 residues. In germline, CDR1 is SGHTS, CDR2 YDEGEE. After removal of 0 bases from V and 6 bases from J, the junction contained 12 bases not matched to a gene. CDR3 in amino acids: CASSLERGQGLYAEAFF. CDR3 nucleotide sequence: TGTGCCAGCAGCTTGGAAAGGGGACAGGGTCTCTATGCTGAAGCTTTCTTT.

The gene calls are TRBV18 and TRBJ2-5; no clear D. The CDR3 sequence is 15 residues long. Germline values: CDR1 KGHSH, CDR2 LQKENI. Trimming pared 3 bases from V and 7 bases from J, leaving 18 bases between. The CDR3 DNA is TGTGCCAGCTCACCTCAGGCCCAGCAGCTCGGGACCCAGTACTTC. Translation: CASSPQAQQLGTQYF.

The chain joins TRBV3-1 (or the pseudogene TRBV3-2) to TRBJ2-7; 8 bases fit TRBD2. The V segment lost 0 bases and the J segment 3 bases; nucleotides outside the gene matches: 4. CDR1 is LGHDT, CDR2 YNNKEL, per germline (reference sequence). CDR3 length: 15 residues. The CDR3 DNA is TGTGCCAGCAGCCAAGACACTAGCGGATTCTACGAGCAGTACTTC. Protein: CASSQDTSGFYEQYF.

This clone has at least ten counts. This sample includes further DNA sequences coding for the same CDR3. This chain uses TRBV3-1 (or the pseudogene TRBV3-2) with TRBJ2-7; possibly TRBD2 for D (5 bases). The CDR3 is 13 residues long. The germline V gene encodes CDR1 LGHDT and CDR2 YNNKEL (reference sequence). V lost 5 bases to trimming and J lost 4 bases, with 12 bases between them. The CDR3, as DNA: TGTGCCAGCAGCAGAGGACTCTCGTACGAGCAGTACTTC. The encoded protein is CASSRGLSYEQYF.

The rearrangement links TRBV4-1 to TRBJ2-7; 9 nucleotides agree with TRBD1. Germline V lookup: CDR1 MGHRA, CDR2 YSYEKL. V lost 2 bases and J lost 2; bases outside the gene matches: 4. The CDR3 runs 15 residues. Here the CDR3 DNA reads TGCGCCAGCAGCCAACCCCGGGACAGGGCCTACGAGCAGTACTTC. This translates into CASSQPRDRAYEQYF.

The V and J genes are TRBV7-9 and TRBJ2-3; 7 bases match TRBD1. Germline CDR1 SEHNR, CDR2 FQNEAQ (reference sequence). There are 14 residues in the CDR3. With V trimmed by 4 bases and J by 3 bases, 4 bases remained unmatched. Here the CDR3 reads CASSSRGQTDTQYF. The CDR3 DNA follows: TGTGCCAGCAGCTCCAGGGGACAGACAGATACGCAGTATTTT. Variable domain in full (rest from reference TRBV7-9 and TRBJ2-3): DTGVSQNPRHKITKRGQNVTFRCDPISEHNRLYWYRQTLGQGPEFLTYFQNEAQLEKSRLLSDRFSAERPKGSFSTLEIQRTEQGDSAMYLCASSSRGQTDTQYFGPGTRLTVL.

This clone was seen only once. The chain links TRBV7-2 to TRBJ2-7; TRBD1 matches 7 bases. The CDR3 is 14 residues long. Germline CDR1 and CDR2: SGHTA and FQGNSA. Germline trimming cut 5 bases from V and 3 bases from J; bases unmatched to any gene: 7. This CDR3 is CASSLGQGVYEQYF. CDR3 bases: TGTGCCAGCAGCCTGGGCCAGGGGGTCTACGAGCAGTACTTC.

The gene calls are TRBV4-2 and TRBJ1-2; D is undetermined. This CDR3 has 13 amino acids. Germline CDR1 is LGHNA and CDR2 is YNFKEQ. V lost 1 base and J lost 6, with 9 bases in between. The CDR3 loop is CASSQGSWDGYTF. The DNA for the CDR3 is TGTGCCAGCAGCCAAGGTAGCTGGGATGGCTACACCTTC.

V usage is TRBV7-2 and J usage is TRBJ2-7; D is perhaps TRBD2 (6 bases). Trimming took 1 base from V and 2 from J, leaving 6 bases between them. CDR1 SGHTA and CDR2 FQGNSA come from the germline V gene. The length of the CDR3 is 13 residues. This CDR3 reads CASSLGLAYEQYF. The CDR3 DNA is TGTGCCAGCAGCTTAGGACTAGCCTACGAGCAGTACTTC.

The rearrangement joins TRBV6-4 to TRBJ1-2; maybe TRBD1 (5 bases). With 3 bases removed from V and 5 bases from J, the gap between germline ends came to 13 bases. Germline assignment: CDR1 MRHNA and CDR2 SNTAGT. The CDR3 is made up of 14 amino acids. The CDR3 here is CASSETRVGYGYTF. The CDR3 coding sequence is TGTGCCAGCAGTGAAACCAGGGTTGGGTATGGCTACACCTTC.

At least ten counts were recorded for this clone. The chain links TRBV10-1 to TRBJ1-5, with 7 bases identical to TRBD1. There are 15 residues in the CDR3. With V trimmed by 6 bases and J by 1 base, 6 bases remained unmatched. Germline V gives CDR1 WNHNN, CDR2 SYGVQD (reference sequence). The CDR3 DNA reads as TGCGCCAGCAGCCGACAGGGACCCAGCAATCAGCCCCAGCATTTT. Protein sequence: CASSRQGPSNQPQHF.

V and J are TRBV10-3 and TRBJ2-5; 7 bases are shared with TRBD2. Germline CDR1 and CDR2: ENHRY and SYGVKD. This CDR3 spans 14 amino acids. V shed 10 bases, J shed 0 bases, and the junction held 8 bases outside the gene matches. CDR3 protein: CATSPRGDQETQYF. The DNA of the CDR3 is TGTGCCACCAGCCCCCGGGGGGACCAAGAGACCCAGTACTTC.

The CDR3 nucleotides read TGTGCCACCAGTGAGACTAACACCGGGGAGCTGTTTTTT. It encodes CATSETNTGELFF. V is TRBV24-1 and J is TRBJ2-2; no reliable D call. Germline V CDR1 and CDR2: KGHDR, SFDVKD. The CDR3 loop spans 13 amino acids. Trimming removed 4 bases at V and 2 bases at J, with 4 bases between.

This clone was recorded at least ten times. Written as DNA, the CDR3 is TGTGCCAGCAGCTGGGGACAGAACACTGAAGCTTTCTTT. It is translated as CASSWGQNTEAFF. The gene calls are TRBV7-2 and TRBJ1-1; D may be TRBD1 (6 bases). The germline gives CDR1 SGHTA, CDR2 FQGNSA. V gave up 4 bases and J gave up 1 base, with 7 bases separating them. There are 13 residues in the CDR3.

V and J are TRBV5-1 and TRBJ2-1, with a tentative D call TRBD1 (6 bases). Per germline, CDR1 SGHRS and CDR2 YFSETQ. CDR3 size: 14 residues. V was pared by 2 bases and J by 3 bases, with 9 bases between. The CDR3 DNA is TGCGCCAGCAGCTTTAGACAGGTCTACAATGAGCAGTTCTTC. Translating gives CASSFRQVYNEQFF. Supplemented by reference TRBV5-1 and TRBJ2-1, the full variable domain reads KAGVTQTPRYLIKTRGQQVTLSCSPISGHRSVSWYQQTPGQGLQFLFEYFSETQRNKGNFPGRFSGRQFSNSRSEMNVSTLELGDSALYLCASSFRQVYNEQFFGPGTRLTVL.

The chain links TRBV7-9 to TRBJ1-2, with D unclear. V gave up 5 bases and J gave up 3 bases, with 13 bases separating them. The CDR3 consists of 14 residues. Germline loops: CDR1 SEHNR, CDR2 FQNEAQ (reference sequence). The CDR3 spells CASSRGPIDYGYTF. CDR3 sequence (DNA): TGTGCCAGCAGCCGTGGGCCTATTGACTATGGCTACACCTTC.